The clone carrying this T cell receptor beta chain was seen ten or more times. Its antigen is still unknown. Using RNA template, CDR3s of TCR alpha and beta were amplified with iRepertoire arm-PCR. For one-step reverse transcription and amplification, about 90-400 ng of tissue mRNA or PBMC total RNA was used. TCRdb analysed the multiplex PCR reads with MiXCR anew, one entry per CDR3 protein. The sample records roughly 100,000 distinct CDR3 sequences, around 28% being singletons. Trimming removed 2 bases from V and 7 bases from J; junction bases left unmatched: 5. CDR1 is SGHTA, CDR2 FQGNSA, per germline. The CDR3 covers 15 residues. This entry belongs to a study of glioma-infiltrating T cells. Broader study findings: CDR3 overlap between tissue and blood was very small. Non-neoplastic patients had below-expected tissue-blood divergence, while all gliomas exceeded expectation.

Sequenced: glioma tissue, nonneoplastic brain tissue, or PBMCs (not recorded which). This receptor was obtained from a human donor with low-grade glioma or glioblastoma, undergoing nonglioma brain surgery, or in good health (not recorded which). The chain uses TRBV7-2 and TRBJ2-1, with TRBD2 identical over 10 bases. CDR3 coding DNA: TGTGCCAGCAGCTTATCTAGCGGGGGATGGAATGAGCAGTTCTTC. Translating gives CASSLSSGGWNEQFF.